This TCR beta chain comes out of a study of cytomegalovirus exposure and HLA in healthy donors. PCR involved 60 Vbeta and 13 Jbeta primers. The repertoire was sequenced with immunoSEQ multiplex PCR; TCRdb's copy has only in-frame clones and lacks some. The top ten hold approximately 7% of the sample, which has some 150,000 clones, roughly 80% seen once. There are a few counts of this clone. This receptor was obtained from a woman in her twenties or thirties in good health and CMV-seropositive. The material sequenced was PBMCs.

CDR3 sequence (DNA): TGTGCCAGCAGCCGACCGGCGGGGGCCGACGTATCTAACTATGGCTACACCTTC. It codes for CASSRPAGADVSNYGYTF. The chain is built from TRBV5-6 and TRBJ1-2, with D perhaps TRBD1 (6 bases). This CDR3 contains 18 residues. Trimming removed 4 bases at V and 0 bases at J, with 22 bases between. Germline V gene lookup returns CDR1 SGHDT and CDR2 YYEEEE.